A single T cell receptor beta chain is shown here with its context. As yet, its antigen is unknown. Other DNA sequences in this specimen translate into the identical CDR3. The data originate from a study of shared clonotypes between healthy human individuals. At the level of the study: Sampling drew on donors who were a couple of women and a few men aged 18 to 49.

This CDR3 spans 14 amino acids. CDR1 is MNHEY and CDR2 is SMNVEV in the germline V gene (reference sequence). Trimming took 2 bases from V and 5 from J; bases not matched to a gene: 2. Measured with immunoSEQ multiplex PCR; TCRdb has only the in-frame clones, and not every one. The sample has more than 550,000 clones, 80% to 95% seen once. Points from the study as a whole: Approximately 5% of naive CD4 clonotypes were shared across several donors.

Pooled CD45RO+ cells and CCR7-negative CD45RA+ TemRA cells made up CD8 memory. The chain uses TRBV27 and TRBJ2-7, with 11 nucleotides matching TRBD1. The receptor was isolated from a man aged 18 to 30 in good health. Some clones in this sample may be carry-over from other donors' samples. The sequenced sample was memory CD8+ T cells from PBMCs. The subset denotes: CD45RO+ cells pooled with CCR7-negative TemRA cells. The CDR3 DNA follows: TGTGCCAGCAGTTTAAGGACAGGGGGCGACGAGCAGTACTTC. It yields the protein CASSLRTGGDEQYF.